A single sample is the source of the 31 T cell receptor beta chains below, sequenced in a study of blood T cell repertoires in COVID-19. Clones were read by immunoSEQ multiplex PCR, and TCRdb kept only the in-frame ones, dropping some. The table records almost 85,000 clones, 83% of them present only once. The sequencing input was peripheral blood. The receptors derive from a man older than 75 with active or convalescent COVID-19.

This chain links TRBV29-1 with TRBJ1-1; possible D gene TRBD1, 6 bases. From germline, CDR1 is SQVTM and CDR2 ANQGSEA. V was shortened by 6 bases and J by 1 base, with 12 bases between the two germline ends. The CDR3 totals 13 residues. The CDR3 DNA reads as TGCAGCGTCCAAGGGGGTGGGAACACTGAAGCTTTCTTT. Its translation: CSVQGGGNTEAFF.

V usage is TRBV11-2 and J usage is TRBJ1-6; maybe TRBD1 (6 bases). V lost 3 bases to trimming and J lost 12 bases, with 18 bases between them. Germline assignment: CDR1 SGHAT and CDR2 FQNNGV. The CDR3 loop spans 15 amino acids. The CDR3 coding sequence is TGTGCCAGCAGCTTCTCCCCAGGACAGCGCGGACCCCTCCACTTT. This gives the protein CASSFSPGQRGPLHF.

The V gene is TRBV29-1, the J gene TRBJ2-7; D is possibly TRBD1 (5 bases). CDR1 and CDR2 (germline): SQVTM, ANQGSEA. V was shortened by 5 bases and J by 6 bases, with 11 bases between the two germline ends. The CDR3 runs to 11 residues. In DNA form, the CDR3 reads TGCAGCGTTTTACAGGTTGGCGAGCAGTACTTC. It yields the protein CSVLQVGEQYF.

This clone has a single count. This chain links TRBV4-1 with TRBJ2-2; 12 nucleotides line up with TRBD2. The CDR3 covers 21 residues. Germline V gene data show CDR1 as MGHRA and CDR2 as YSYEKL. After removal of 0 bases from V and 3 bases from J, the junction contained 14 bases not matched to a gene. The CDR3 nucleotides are TGCGCCAGCAGCCAAGATAGATTCGGACTAGCGGGATTGAGGGACACCGGGGAGCTGTTTTTT. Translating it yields CASSQDRFGLAGLRDTGELFF.

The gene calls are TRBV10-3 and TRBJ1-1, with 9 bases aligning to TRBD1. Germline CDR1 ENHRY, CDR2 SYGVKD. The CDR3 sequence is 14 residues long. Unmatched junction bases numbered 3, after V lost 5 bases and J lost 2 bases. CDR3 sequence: CAISLGQGNTEAFF. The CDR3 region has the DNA TGTGCCATCAGTTTGGGACAGGGCAACACTGAAGCTTTCTTT.

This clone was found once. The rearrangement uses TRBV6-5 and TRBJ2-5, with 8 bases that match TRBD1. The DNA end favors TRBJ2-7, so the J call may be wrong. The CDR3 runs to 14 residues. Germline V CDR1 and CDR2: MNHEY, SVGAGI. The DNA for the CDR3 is TGTGCCAGCAGTTACGGACAGGGAGCCTACGAGCAGTACTTC. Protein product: CASSYGQGAYEQYF.

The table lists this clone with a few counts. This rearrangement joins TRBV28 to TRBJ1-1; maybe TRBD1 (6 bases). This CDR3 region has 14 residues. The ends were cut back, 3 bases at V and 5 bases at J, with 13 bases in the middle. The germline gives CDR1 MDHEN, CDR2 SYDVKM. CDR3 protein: CASSFVRGGTEAFF. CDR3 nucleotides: TGTGCCAGCAGTTTTGTCAGGGGTGGAACTGAAGCTTTCTTT.

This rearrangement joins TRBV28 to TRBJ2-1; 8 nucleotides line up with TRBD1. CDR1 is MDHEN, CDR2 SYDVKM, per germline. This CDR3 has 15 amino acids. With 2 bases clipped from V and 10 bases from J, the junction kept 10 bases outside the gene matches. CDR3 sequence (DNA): TGTGCCAGCAGTTTACCCGGGACAGGTCGTCAGGAGCAGTTCTTC. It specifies CASSLPGTGRQEQFF.

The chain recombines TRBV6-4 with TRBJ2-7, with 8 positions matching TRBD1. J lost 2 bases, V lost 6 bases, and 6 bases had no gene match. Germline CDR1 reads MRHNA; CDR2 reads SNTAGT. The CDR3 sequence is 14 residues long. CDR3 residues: CASRPGQEPYEQYF. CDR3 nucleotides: TGTGCCAGCAGACCGGGACAGGAACCCTACGAGCAGTACTTC.

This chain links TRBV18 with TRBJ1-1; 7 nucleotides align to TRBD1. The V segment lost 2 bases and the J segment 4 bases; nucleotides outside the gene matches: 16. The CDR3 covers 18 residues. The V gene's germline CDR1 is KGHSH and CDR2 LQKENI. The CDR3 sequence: CASSPFPAGGSVGTEAFF. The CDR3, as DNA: TGTGCCAGCTCACCATTTCCGGCAGGGGGATCTGTGGGCACTGAAGCTTTCTTT. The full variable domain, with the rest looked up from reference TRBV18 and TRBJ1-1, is NAGVMQNPRHLVRRRGQEARLRCSPMKGHSHVYWYRQLPEEGLKFMVYLQKENIIDESGMPKERFSAEFPKEGPSILRIQQVVRGDSAAYFCASSPFPAGGSVGTEAFFGQGTRLTVV.

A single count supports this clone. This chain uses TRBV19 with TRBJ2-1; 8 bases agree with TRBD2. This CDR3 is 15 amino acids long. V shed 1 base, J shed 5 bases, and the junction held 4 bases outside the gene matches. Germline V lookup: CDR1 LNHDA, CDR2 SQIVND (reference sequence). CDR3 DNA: TGTGCCAGTAGTATAGGGACTAGCAAGAACAATGAGCAGTTCTTC. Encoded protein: CASSIGTSKNNEQFF.

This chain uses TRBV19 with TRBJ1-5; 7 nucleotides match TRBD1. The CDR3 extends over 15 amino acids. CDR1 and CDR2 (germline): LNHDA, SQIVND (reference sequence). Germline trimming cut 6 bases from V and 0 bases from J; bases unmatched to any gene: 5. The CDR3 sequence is CASSGTEYSNQPQHF. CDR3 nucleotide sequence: TGTGCCAGTAGCGGGACAGAATATAGCAATCAGCCCCAGCATTTT. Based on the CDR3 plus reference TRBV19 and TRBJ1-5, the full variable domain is DGGITQSPKYLFRKEGQNVTLSCEQNLNHDAMYWYRQDPGQGLRLIYYSQIVNDFQKGDIAEGYSVSREKKESFPLTVTSAQKNPTAFYLCASSGTEYSNQPQHFGDGTRLSIL.

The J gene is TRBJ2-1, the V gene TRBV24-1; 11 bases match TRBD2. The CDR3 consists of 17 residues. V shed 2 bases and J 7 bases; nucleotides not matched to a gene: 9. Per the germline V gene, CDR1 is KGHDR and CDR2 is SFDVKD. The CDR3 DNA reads TGTGCCACCAGTGATTCCGCAACTAGCGGGAGAGGTAATGAGCAGTTCTTC. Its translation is CATSDSATSGRGNEQFF.

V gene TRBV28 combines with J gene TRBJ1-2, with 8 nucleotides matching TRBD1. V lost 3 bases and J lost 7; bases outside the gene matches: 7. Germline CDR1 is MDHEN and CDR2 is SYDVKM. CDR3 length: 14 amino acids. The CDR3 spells CASSLLNRGGGYTF. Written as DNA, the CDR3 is TGTGCCAGCAGTTTGCTAAACAGGGGGGGTGGCTACACCTTC.

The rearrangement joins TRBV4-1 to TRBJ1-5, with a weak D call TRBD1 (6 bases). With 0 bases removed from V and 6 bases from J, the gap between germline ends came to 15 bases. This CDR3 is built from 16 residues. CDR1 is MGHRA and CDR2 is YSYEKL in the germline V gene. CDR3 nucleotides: TGCGCCAGCAGCCAAGATCCAGGGGCGTCCTCTCAGCCCCAGCATTTT. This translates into CASSQDPGASSQPQHF.

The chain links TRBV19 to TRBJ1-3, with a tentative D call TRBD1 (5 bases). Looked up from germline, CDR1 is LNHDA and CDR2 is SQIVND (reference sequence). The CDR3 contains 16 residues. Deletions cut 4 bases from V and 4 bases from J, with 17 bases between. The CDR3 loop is CASSTPGTQRGNTIYF. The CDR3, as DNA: TGTGCCAGTAGTACGCCCGGGACTCAACGGGGAAACACCATATATTTT.

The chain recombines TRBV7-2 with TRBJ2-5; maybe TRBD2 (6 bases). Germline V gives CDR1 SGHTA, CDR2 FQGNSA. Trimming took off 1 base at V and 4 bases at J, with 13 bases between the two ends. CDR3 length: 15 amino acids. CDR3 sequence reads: CASSLGTGVGETQYF. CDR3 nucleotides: TGTGCCAGCAGCTTAGGAACGGGAGTCGGAGAGACCCAGTACTTC.

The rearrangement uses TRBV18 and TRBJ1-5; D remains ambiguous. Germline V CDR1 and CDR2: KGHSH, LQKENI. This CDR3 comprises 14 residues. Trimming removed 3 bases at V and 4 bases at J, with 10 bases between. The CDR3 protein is CASSPLVSNQPQHF. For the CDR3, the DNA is TGTGCCAGCTCACCCCTAGTGAGTAATCAGCCCCAGCATTTT.

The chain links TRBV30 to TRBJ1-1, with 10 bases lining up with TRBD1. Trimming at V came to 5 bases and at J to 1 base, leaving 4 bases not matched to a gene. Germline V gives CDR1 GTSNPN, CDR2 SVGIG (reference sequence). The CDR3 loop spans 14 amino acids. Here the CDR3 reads CAWGRDRGNTEAFF. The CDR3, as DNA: TGTGCCTGGGGCCGGGACAGGGGGAACACTGAAGCTTTCTTT.

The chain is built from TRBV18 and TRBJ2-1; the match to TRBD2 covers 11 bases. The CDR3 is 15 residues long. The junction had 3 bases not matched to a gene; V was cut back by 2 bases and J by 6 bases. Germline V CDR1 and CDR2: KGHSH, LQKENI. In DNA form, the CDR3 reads TGTGCCAGCTCACCAGCAGGACTAGCGGGCAATGAGCAGTTCTTC. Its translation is CASSPAGLAGNEQFF.

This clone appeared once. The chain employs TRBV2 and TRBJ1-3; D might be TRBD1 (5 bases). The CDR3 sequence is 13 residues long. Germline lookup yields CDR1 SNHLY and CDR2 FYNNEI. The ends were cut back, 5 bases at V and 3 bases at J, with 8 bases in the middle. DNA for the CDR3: TGTGCCAGCAGTACAGGATTTGGAAACACCATATATTTT. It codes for CASSTGFGNTIYF.

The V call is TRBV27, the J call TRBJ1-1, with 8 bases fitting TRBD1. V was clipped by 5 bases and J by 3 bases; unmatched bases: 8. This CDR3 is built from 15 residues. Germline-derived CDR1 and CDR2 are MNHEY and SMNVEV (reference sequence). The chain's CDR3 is CASSQTGGGHTEAFF. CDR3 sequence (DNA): TGTGCCAGCAGTCAAACAGGGGGAGGACACACTGAAGCTTTCTTT.

CDR3 DNA: TGTGCCATCAGTGCCTTCGGGGCGGGGGCACCTTACGAGCAGTACTTC. It is translated as CAISAFGAGAPYEQYF. The rearrangement links TRBV10-3 to TRBJ2-7; D is possibly TRBD2 (7 bases). Trimming pared 4 bases from V and 4 bases from J, leaving 20 bases between. Germline CDR1 reads ENHRY; CDR2 reads SYGVKD. CDR3 length: 16 amino acids.

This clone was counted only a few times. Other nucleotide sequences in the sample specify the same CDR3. CDR3 loop: CASSVERGNQPQHF. DNA for the CDR3: TGTGCCAGCAGCGTAGAGCGGGGCAATCAGCCCCAGCATTTT. The V and J genes are TRBV2 and TRBJ1-5; no definite D call. CDR1 SNHLY and CDR2 FYNNEI come from the germline V gene. There are 14 residues in the CDR3. V lost 6 bases, J lost 2 bases, and 11 bases lay in between.

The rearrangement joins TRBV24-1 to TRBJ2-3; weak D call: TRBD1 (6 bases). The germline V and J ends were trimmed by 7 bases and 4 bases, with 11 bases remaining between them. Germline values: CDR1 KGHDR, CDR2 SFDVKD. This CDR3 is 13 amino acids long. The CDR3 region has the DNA TGTGCCACCAGCAGGGGTGGGGCAGATACGCAGTATTTT. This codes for CATSRGGADTQYF.

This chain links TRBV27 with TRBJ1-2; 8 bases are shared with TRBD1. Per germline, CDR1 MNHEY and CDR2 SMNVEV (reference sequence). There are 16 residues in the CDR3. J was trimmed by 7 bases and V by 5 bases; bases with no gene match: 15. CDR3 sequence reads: CASSKIQGGIVVGYTF. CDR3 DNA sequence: TGTGCCAGCAGTAAAATACAGGGGGGGATTGTGGTTGGCTACACCTTC.

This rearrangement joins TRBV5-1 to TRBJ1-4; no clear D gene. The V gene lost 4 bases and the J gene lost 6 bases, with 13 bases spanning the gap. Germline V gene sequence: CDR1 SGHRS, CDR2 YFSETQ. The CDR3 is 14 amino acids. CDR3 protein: CASSTIIGDEKLFF. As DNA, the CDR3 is TGCGCCAGCAGCACGATAATCGGTGATGAAAAACTGTTTTTT.

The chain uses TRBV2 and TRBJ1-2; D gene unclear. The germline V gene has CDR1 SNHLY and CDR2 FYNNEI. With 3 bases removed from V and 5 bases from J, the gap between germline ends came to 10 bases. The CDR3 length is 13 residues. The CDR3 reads CASSDPRGYGYTF. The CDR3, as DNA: TGTGCCAGCAGTGACCCTCGGGGTTATGGCTACACCTTC.

In DNA form, the CDR3 reads TGTGCCAGCAGCTTGGAGCTAGCGGGGAACTACGAGCAGTACTTC. Protein sequence: CASSLELAGNYEQYF. The J gene is TRBJ2-7, the V gene TRBV5-4, with 9 positions matching TRBD2. The CDR3 sequence is 15 residues long. The J segment lost 3 bases and the V segment lost 0 bases, leaving 4 bases of the junction unmatched. Germline CDR1 and CDR2: SGHNT and YYREEE (reference sequence).

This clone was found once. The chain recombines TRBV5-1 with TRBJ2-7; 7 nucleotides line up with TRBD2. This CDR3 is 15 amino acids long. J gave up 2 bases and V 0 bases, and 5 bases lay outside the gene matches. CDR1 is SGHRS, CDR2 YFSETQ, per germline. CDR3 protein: CASSLEGTTPYEQYF. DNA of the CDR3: TGCGCCAGCAGCTTGGAGGGGACTACACCCTACGAGCAGTACTTC.

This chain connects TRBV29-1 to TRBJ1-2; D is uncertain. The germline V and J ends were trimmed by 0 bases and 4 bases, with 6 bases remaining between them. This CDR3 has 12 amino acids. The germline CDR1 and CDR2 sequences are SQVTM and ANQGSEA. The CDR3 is CSVEDRRYGYTF. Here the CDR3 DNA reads TGCAGCGTTGAAGACAGGCGCTATGGCTACACCTTC.